This T cell receptor beta chain was sequenced for a study of blood T cell repertoires in COVID-19. In the study overall: Samples came from the United States, Italy and Spain, spanning acute and convalescent COVID-19.

As handled by the study authors: Using reference gene primer amplification, nucleated cell counts were estimated. Some clones are missing from TCRdb's copy, which holds only in-frame ones; the method was immunoSEQ multiplex PCR. That table supplies the V and J calls and clone size; D and trimming were determined from the DNA. The sample yields 100,000 or so clones, 80% to 90% seen once. This clone was picked up one time. Deletions cut 3 bases from V and 1 base from J, with 9 bases between. The CDR3 has 14 amino acids. Germline CDR1 and CDR2: MNHNS and SASEGT. This clonotype originated in a woman in her thirties with acute or convalescent COVID-19. V gene TRBV6-1 combines with J gene TRBJ1-1; D gene ambiguous. The sequenced sample was peripheral blood. The CDR3 region has the DNA TGTGCCAGCAGTGACAGGTCTACGAACACTGAAGCTTTCTTT. As protein: CASSDRSTNTEAFF.